This T cell receptor (beta chain) was retrieved from a study of siplizumab effects on memory and regulatory T cells. Assay used: immunoSEQ multiplex PCR; TCRdb lists only in-frame clones, some missing. The table includes roughly 93,000 clones, around 94% detected once. Findings and limits, study-wide: Tregs that proliferated in siplizumab cultures did not have their suppressive function confirmed. Major contributors to the alloresponse seemed to be naive T cells, which also appeared more diverse than memory cells.

This CDR3 is 14 amino acids long. Looked up from germline, CDR1 is MDHEN and CDR2 is SYDVKM. On this clone itself: Its antigen is still unknown.

Sequenced material: non-Treg CD4+ T cells sorted from blood. The TCR sequence derives from a human donor in good health. V is TRBV28 and J is TRBJ2-5; 10 bases agree with TRBD1. The J call may be mistaken, given a closer DNA end match to TRBJ2-7. In DNA form, the CDR3 reads TGTGCCAGCAGGTGGGACAGGGGTTCCTACGAGCAGTACTTC. Translating it yields CASRWDRGSYEQYF.